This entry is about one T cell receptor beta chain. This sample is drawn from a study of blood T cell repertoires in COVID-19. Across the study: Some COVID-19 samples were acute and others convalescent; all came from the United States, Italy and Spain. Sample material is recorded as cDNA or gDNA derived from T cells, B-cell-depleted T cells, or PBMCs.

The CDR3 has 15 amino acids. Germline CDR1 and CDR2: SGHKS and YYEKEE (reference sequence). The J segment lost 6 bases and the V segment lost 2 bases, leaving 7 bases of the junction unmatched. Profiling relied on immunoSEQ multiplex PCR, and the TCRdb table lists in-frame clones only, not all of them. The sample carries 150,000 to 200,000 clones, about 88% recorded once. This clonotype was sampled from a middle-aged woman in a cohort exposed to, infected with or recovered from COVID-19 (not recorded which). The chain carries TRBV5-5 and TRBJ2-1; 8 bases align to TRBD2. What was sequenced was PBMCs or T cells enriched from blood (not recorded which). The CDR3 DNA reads TGTGCCAGCAGCTTTGCCGGACTAGCTAGCAATGAGCAGTTCTTC. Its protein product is CASSFAGLASNEQFF.